One sample yielded the 32 T cell receptor beta chains listed below, sequenced in a study of patients and donors after allogeneic stem cell transplantation. TCRdb ran MiXCR on the RT-PCR reads and lists one entry per CDR3 protein. The sample shows about 230,000 distinct CDR3 sequences, roughly 13% of them seen only once. The sequencing sample was made of blood, either unsorted or a sorted T cell fraction (not recorded which). These receptor sequences come from a human donor who was either an allogeneic HSCT recipient or a stem cell or donor lymphocyte infusion donor (not recorded which). It is not recorded whose cells these are; they may come from a transplant donor.

The chain has TRBV5-1 and TRBJ2-4; TRBD1 aligns across 8 bases. Germline CDR1 is SGHRS and CDR2 is YFSETQ. Unmatched junction bases numbered 14, after V lost 0 bases and J lost 0 bases. The CDR3 loop spans 20 amino acids. The CDR3 spells CASSLGQGAGVQLAKNIQYF. The CDR3 DNA sequence: TGCGCCAGCAGCTTGGGCCAGGGGGCCGGGGTACAGCTAGCCAAAAACATTCAGTACTTC.

There are many counts of this clonotype. The V call is TRBV3-1, the J call TRBJ1-5; D possibly corresponds to TRBD1 (5 bases). V gave up 0 bases and J gave up 6 bases, with 9 bases separating them. There are 14 residues in the CDR3. The V gene's germline CDR1 is LGHDT and CDR2 YNNKEL (reference sequence). The CDR3 DNA reads as TGTGCCAGCAGCCAAGATGTAGGGACTCAGCCCCAGCATTTT. Amino acid sequence: CASSQDVGTQPQHF.

The sample holds a few counts of this clonotype. The rearrangement uses TRBV20-1 and TRBJ2-3, with TRBD2 matching 10 bases. Germline CDR1 reads DFQATT; CDR2 reads SNEGSKA (reference sequence). After removal of 0 bases from V and 2 bases from J, the junction contained 5 bases not matched to a gene. The CDR3 loop spans 16 amino acids. CDR3 sequence reads: CSARDWLAGATDTQYF. DNA for the CDR3: TGCAGTGCTAGAGATTGGCTAGCGGGGGCCACAGATACGCAGTATTTT.

The rearrangement joins TRBV23-1 to TRBJ2-1; D unresolved. TRBV23-1 is classed as an ORF, of uncertain function. The CDR3 has 16 residues. Deletions cut 0 bases from V and 3 bases from J, with 12 bases between. CDR3 sequence reads: CASSQSHTRDYNEQFF. In DNA, the CDR3 is TGCGCCAGCAGTCAATCGCACACCCGAGACTACAATGAGCAGTTCTTC.

The V call is TRBV6-1, the J call TRBJ1-5, with 9 nucleotides matching TRBD1. Germline assignment: CDR1 MNHNS and CDR2 SASEGT. The CDR3 extends over 16 amino acids. The V segment lost 4 bases and the J segment 2 bases; nucleotides outside the gene matches: 6. The CDR3 spells CASSVTGGEGNQPQHF. Here the CDR3 DNA reads TGTGCCAGCAGTGTAACAGGGGGCGAAGGCAATCAGCCCCAGCATTTT.

The chain employs TRBV16 and TRBJ1-2; 7 bases line up with TRBD1. The CDR3 sequence is 17 residues long. V lost 0 bases, J lost 7 bases, and 14 bases stayed unmatched. CDR1 is KGHSY, CDR2 FQNENV, per germline. Here the CDR3 reads CASSQSAWGTESFGYTF. In DNA form, the CDR3 reads TGTGCCAGCAGCCAATCGGCTTGGGGGACAGAGTCCTTTGGCTACACCTTC.

V usage is TRBV5-1 and J usage is TRBJ2-2; possible D gene TRBD2, 5 bases. Germline V gene sequence: CDR1 SGHRS, CDR2 YFSETQ. The CDR3 extends over 15 amino acids. Trimming removed 0 bases from V and 5 bases from J, with 11 bases in between. CDR3 coding DNA: TGCGCCAGCAGCTTGGAACTAGTGAGGACCGGGGAGCTGTTTTTT. Translation gives CASSLELVRTGELFF.

The chain links TRBV30 to TRBJ1-4, with D possibly being TRBD1 (5 bases). Germline V gives CDR1 GTSNPN, CDR2 SVGIG (reference sequence). V was cut by 0 bases and J by 8 bases, with 16 bases left in between. The CDR3 spans 15 residues. The CDR3 is CAWSVARGQTEKLFF. The CDR3 DNA reads TGTGCCTGGAGTGTAGCGCGGGGCCAAACGGAAAAACTGTTTTTT.

In its sample, this clonotype was seen many times. The V and J genes are TRBV6-2 or TRBV6-3 and TRBJ1-1; the D is unclear. The V gene's germline CDR1 is MNHEY and CDR2 SVGEGT. Between the trimmed V and J ends, which lost 0 bases and 0 bases, there was a span of 11 bases. The CDR3 runs 16 residues. The CDR3 coding sequence is TGTGCCAGCAGTTACTCCCCGGTAAGCATGAACACTGAAGCTTTCTTT. It encodes CASSYSPVSMNTEAFF.

This clonotype occurred a few times. The genes are TRBV20-1 and TRBJ2-1, with D possibly TRBD1 on 5 matching bases. V was clipped by 1 base and J by 9 bases, with 7 bases between them. The CDR3 runs to 11 residues. Germline V CDR1 and CDR2: DFQATT, SNEGSKA (reference sequence). This CDR3 reads CSARGGIEQFF. In DNA form, the CDR3 reads TGCAGTGCTAGAGGGGGCATTGAGCAGTTCTTC.

Many counts were recorded for this clonotype. This sequence joins TRBV20-1 and TRBJ1-2, with 8 bases lining up with TRBD1. J gave up 2 bases and V 6 bases, and 11 bases lay outside the gene matches. The CDR3 contains 15 residues. Germline V gene sequence: CDR1 DFQATT, CDR2 SNEGSKA (reference sequence). The CDR3, as DNA: TGCAGTGCCCCTGACATCGGACAGGGAAACTATGGCTACACCTTC. This gives the protein CSAPDIGQGNYGYTF.

In its sample, this clonotype was seen many times. The chain recombines TRBV12-3 or TRBV12-4 with TRBJ1-6; possibly TRBD1 for D (5 bases). V was trimmed by 5 bases and J by 8 bases, leaving 13 bases between them. The CDR3 covers 14 residues. In DNA form, the CDR3 reads TGTGCCAGCAGTACCCTAGGGGAGGATTCACCCCTCCACTTT. This encodes CASSTLGEDSPLHF.

This clonotype was detected only a few times. The rearrangement uses TRBV2 and TRBJ2-1; 11 bases line up with TRBD2. V gave up 6 bases and J gave up 5 bases; unmatched junction bases: 9. The length of the CDR3 is 16 residues. The germline V gene encodes CDR1 SNHLY and CDR2 FYNNEI. This chain's CDR3 is CASRETSGALHNEQFF. In DNA form, the CDR3 reads TGTGCCAGCAGGGAGACTAGCGGGGCCTTACACAATGAGCAGTTCTTC.

In its sample, this clonotype was seen many times. CDR3 amino acids: CASSYSWGTDNSPLHF. The CDR3 DNA reads as TGTGCCAGCAGTTACTCGTGGGGGACAGATAATTCACCCCTCCACTTT. This chain connects TRBV6-5 to TRBJ1-6, with TRBD1 matching 7 bases. V dropped 0 bases and J dropped 5; count of bases not matched to a gene: 4. The CDR3 has 16 amino acids. Germline V gene data show CDR1 as MNHEY and CDR2 as SVGAGI.

In this sample, this clonotype turned up many times. The gene calls are TRBV28 and TRBJ2-1; 8 bases fit TRBD2. From germline, CDR1 is MDHEN and CDR2 SYDVKM. J gave up 4 bases and V 3 bases, and 11 bases lay outside the gene matches. The CDR3 totals 17 residues. DNA of the CDR3: TGTGCCAGCAGTTTGGGGGCAGCCGGGAGGGTGTACAATGAGCAGTTCTTC. Translation: CASSLGAAGRVYNEQFF.

This clonotype was observed a handful of times. This sequence joins TRBV28 and TRBJ2-2; D may be TRBD2 (7 bases). The germline gives CDR1 MDHEN, CDR2 SYDVKM. This CDR3 comprises 18 residues. V gave up 3 bases and J gave up 0 bases, with 17 bases separating them. The CDR3 region is CASSLADRLASNTGELFF. CDR3 nucleotides: TGTGCCAGCAGTTTGGCGGACAGACTAGCATCGAACACCGGGGAGCTGTTTTTT.

This clonotype was counted ten times or more. The genes are TRBV3-1 and TRBJ1-4; weak D call: TRBD1 (5 bases). V lost 10 bases, J lost 4 bases, and 16 bases lay in between. Germline values: CDR1 LGHDT, CDR2 YNNKEL (reference sequence). The CDR3 contains 14 residues. Here the CDR3 DNA reads TGTGCCACCAGGCCCCAGGGCTTTAATGAAAAACTGTTTTTT. It yields the protein CATRPQGFNEKLFF.

CDR3 loop: CASRSGQGYTGELFF. The CDR3, as DNA: TGTGCCAGCAGATCCGGACAGGGATACACCGGGGAGCTGTTTTTT. The rearrangement links TRBV5-8 to TRBJ2-2; 8 bases line up with TRBD1. Germline lookup yields CDR1 SGHTS and CDR2 YDEGEE. J gave up 3 bases and V 5 bases, and 6 bases lay outside the gene matches. CDR3 length: 15 residues.

This clonotype was seen many times. The genes are TRBV4-1 and TRBJ2-1; tentative D call: TRBD2 (5 bases). CDR1 and CDR2 (germline): MGHRA, YSYEKL. The CDR3 is 15 residues long. The ends were cut back, 0 bases at V and 5 bases at J, with 11 bases in the middle. This CDR3 reads CASSQDSDWNNEQFF. In nucleotides, the CDR3 is TGCGCCAGCAGCCAAGATTCGGACTGGAACAATGAGCAGTTCTTC.

Only a few counts were recorded for this clonotype. The CDR3 reads CASSKEGSSYNSPLHF. CDR3 nucleotides: TGTGCCAGCAGCAAAGAAGGGAGCTCCTATAATTCACCCCTCCACTTT. The V gene is TRBV5-6, the J gene TRBJ1-6; D not certain. The CDR3 sequence is 16 residues long. The V end lost 4 bases, the J end lost 0 bases, and 11 bases lay between the germline ends. CDR1 and CDR2 (germline): SGHDT, YYEEEE. Full variable domain (outside the CDR3, taken from reference TRBV5-6 and TRBJ1-6): DAGVTQSPTHLIKTRGQQVTLRCSPKSGHDTVSWYQQALGQGPQFIFQYYEEEERQRGNFPDRFSGHQFPNYSSELNVNALLLGDSALYLCASSKEGSSYNSPLHFGNGTRLTVT.

This clonotype was seen a handful of times. V usage is TRBV2 and J usage is TRBJ2-6; TRBD1 might be the D (5 bases). Germline CDR1 is SNHLY and CDR2 is FYNNEI. Trimming took off 6 bases at V and 2 bases at J, with 8 bases between the two ends. This CDR3 contains 14 residues. CDR3 region: CASRGDAGANVLTF. CDR3 in DNA: TGTGCCAGCAGAGGGGATGCTGGGGCCAACGTCCTGACTTTC.

The V gene is TRBV14, the J gene TRBJ1-2; TRBD1 aligns across 11 bases. The germline V gene encodes CDR1 SGHDN and CDR2 FVKESK. The CDR3 covers 14 residues. Trimming at V came to 1 base and at J to 7 bases, leaving 2 bases not matched to a gene. The CDR3 coding sequence is TGTGCCAGCAGCCAAGTGGACAGGGGGCTTGGCTACACCTTC. Protein sequence: CASSQVDRGLGYTF.

CDR3 in DNA: TGTGCCATCAGTCCGGGACTCCAGTACCAAGAGACCCAGTACTTC. This sequence encodes CAISPGLQYQETQYF. The rearrangement links TRBV10-3 to TRBJ2-5, with D tentatively TRBD2 (6 bases). This CDR3 region has 15 residues. From germline, CDR1 is ENHRY and CDR2 SYGVKD. The V end was cut by 5 bases, the J end by 0 bases, with 13 bases between.

This clonotype showed up many times. The genes are TRBV25-1 and TRBJ1-4; D gene unclear. Germline assignment: CDR1 MGHDK and CDR2 SYGVNS. Trimming took off 5 bases at V and 7 bases at J, with 17 bases between the two ends. The CDR3 has 15 amino acids. The CDR3 loop reads CASSRAGFKGEKLFF. DNA of the CDR3: TGTGCCAGCAGTCGGGCAGGTTTTAAGGGTGAAAAACTGTTTTTT.

This clonotype was picked up many times. The V and J genes are TRBV6-1 and TRBJ1-3; 9 bases fit TRBD1. The CDR3 covers 15 residues. With 6 bases clipped from V and 9 bases from J, the junction kept 12 bases outside the gene matches. Looked up from germline, CDR1 is MNHNS and CDR2 is SASEGT. CDR3 region: CASRETNRGHGTIYF. The CDR3 region has the DNA TGTGCCAGCAGGGAGACCAACAGGGGGCACGGCACCATATATTTT.

The rearrangement links TRBV12-3 or TRBV12-4 to TRBJ1-1; TRBD1 might be the D (5 bases). The germline V and J ends were trimmed by 2 bases and 2 bases, with 18 bases remaining between them. This CDR3 contains 17 residues. The CDR3 sequence is CASSLIETTERNTEAFF. CDR3 in DNA: TGTGCCAGCAGTTTAATCGAGACGACAGAAAGAAACACTGAAGCTTTCTTT.

J is TRBJ1-3 and V is TRBV29-1, with D unclear. This CDR3 has 11 residues. Trimming removed 0 bases at V and 10 bases at J, with 7 bases between. The germline gives CDR1 SQVTM, CDR2 ANQGSEA. Here the CDR3 DNA reads TGCAGCGTTGAAGAGGGTTTTACCATATATTTT. It is translated as CSVEEGFTIYF.

This clonotype has just a few counts. This chain connects TRBV18 to TRBJ1-2; TRBD1 matches at 12 bases. The CDR3 is 15 residues long. Germline CDR1 KGHSH, CDR2 LQKENI. Trimming removed 3 bases from V and 4 bases from J; junction bases left unmatched: 3. Written as DNA, the CDR3 is TGTGCCAGCTCACCCGGGACAGGGGGCGCCTATGGCTACACCTTC. Its translation: CASSPGTGGAYGYTF.

This clonotype showed up many times. This chain uses TRBV2 with TRBJ2-5, with TRBD1 as a possible D gene (7 bases). Between the trimmed V and J ends, which lost 4 bases and 1 base, there was a span of 16 bases. The CDR3 sequence is 16 residues long. Germline V CDR1 and CDR2: SNHLY, FYNNEI. Here the CDR3 DNA reads TGTGCCAGCAGTGTGAACAGGGGAGGAGGCCAAGAGACCCAGTACTTC. This codes for CASSVNRGGGQETQYF.

Only a few counts were recorded for this clonotype. The CDR3 protein is CSARDLNEAFF. The CDR3 coding sequence is TGCAGTGCTAGAGATTTAAATGAAGCTTTCTTT. The V gene is TRBV20-1, the J gene TRBJ1-1; D is uncertain. CDR1 and CDR2 (germline): DFQATT, SNEGSKA (reference sequence). Trimming took off 0 bases at V and 7 bases at J, with 6 bases between the two ends. The CDR3 is 11 residues long.

The chain uses TRBV30 and TRBJ2-7, with D maybe TRBD1 (5 bases). Germline V gene lookup returns CDR1 GTSNPN and CDR2 SVGIG (reference sequence). The CDR3 length is 12 residues. V lost 1 base and J 1 base, leaving 5 bases between the germline ends. The CDR3 DNA reads TGTGCCTGGAGTGGACAGTCCTACGAGCAGTACTTC. Translating it yields CAWSGQSYEQYF. Together with reference TRBV30 and TRBJ2-7, the CDR3 gives the full variable domain: SQTIHQWPATLVQPVGSPLSLECTVEGTSNPNLYWYRQAAGRGLQLLFYSVGIGQISSEVPQNLSASRPQDRQFILSSKKLLLSDSGFYLCAWSGQSYEQYFGPGTRLTVT.

The CDR3 coding sequence is TGTGCCAGCAGTGTCCGGGGACAGGGTAGAGAGACCCAGTACTTC. Translated, it gives CASSVRGQGRETQYF. V is TRBV6-1 and J is TRBJ2-5, with 9 positions matching TRBD1. Germline-derived CDR1 and CDR2 are MNHNS and SASEGT. CDR3 length: 15 residues. J was trimmed by 4 bases and V by 4 bases; bases with no gene match: 7.